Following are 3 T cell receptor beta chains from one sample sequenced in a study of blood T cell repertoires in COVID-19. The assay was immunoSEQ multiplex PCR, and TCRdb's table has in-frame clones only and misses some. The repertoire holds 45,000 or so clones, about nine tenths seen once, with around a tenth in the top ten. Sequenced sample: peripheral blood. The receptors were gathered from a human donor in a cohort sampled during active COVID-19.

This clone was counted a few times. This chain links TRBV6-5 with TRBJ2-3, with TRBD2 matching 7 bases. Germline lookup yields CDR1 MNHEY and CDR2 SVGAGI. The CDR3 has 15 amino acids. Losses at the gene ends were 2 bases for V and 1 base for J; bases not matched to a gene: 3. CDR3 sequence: CASSYGLAGTDTQYF. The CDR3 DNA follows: TGTGCCAGCAGTTACGGGCTAGCGGGCACAGATACGCAGTATTTT.

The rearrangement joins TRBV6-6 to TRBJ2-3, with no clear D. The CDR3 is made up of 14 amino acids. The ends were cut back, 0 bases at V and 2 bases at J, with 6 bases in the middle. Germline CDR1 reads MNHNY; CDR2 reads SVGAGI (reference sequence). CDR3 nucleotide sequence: TGTGCCAGCAGTTACTCCCCCTCCACAGATACGCAGTATTTT. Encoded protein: CASSYSPSTDTQYF.

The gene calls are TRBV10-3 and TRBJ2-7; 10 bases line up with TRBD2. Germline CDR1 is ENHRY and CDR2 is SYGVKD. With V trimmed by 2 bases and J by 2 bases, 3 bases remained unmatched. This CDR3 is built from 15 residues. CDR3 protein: CAISEVLAGPYEQYF. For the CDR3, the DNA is TGTGCCATCAGTGAGGTACTAGCGGGACCCTACGAGCAGTACTTC.